These 26 T cell receptor beta chains share one sample of origin, sequenced in a study of shared clonotypes between healthy human individuals. Naivety among CD8 cells was defined by CD45RO negativity and positive CCR7 selection, thereby excluding terminally differentiated effector memory CD45RA+ cells. Here immunoSEQ multiplex PCR was the method, and the copy in TCRdb shows in-frame clones only, minus some. The data show over 2,000,000 clones, with about 94% seen just once and around 1.7% held by the top ten. Sequencing used naive CD8+ T cells from PBMCs. These TCRs come from a young man in good health. Some clones in this sample may be carry-over from other donors' samples.

This chain uses TRBV28 with TRBJ1-4; D gene ambiguous. Germline V lookup: CDR1 MDHEN, CDR2 SYDVKM. This CDR3 region has 15 residues. Trimming took off 2 bases at V and 6 bases at J, with 13 bases between the two ends. The DNA for the CDR3 is TGTGCCAGCAGTTTAACGGTCCAGATATATGAAAAACTGTTTTTT. Encoded protein: CASSLTVQIYEKLFF.

This sequence joins TRBV10-3 and TRBJ2-2; possibly TRBD2 for D (6 bases). This CDR3 comprises 15 residues. The germline V and J ends were trimmed by 4 bases and 1 base, with 10 bases remaining between them. Germline CDR1 is ENHRY and CDR2 is SYGVKD. The CDR3 DNA is TGTGCCATCAGTGCTGACGGGAGGAACACCGGGGAGCTGTTTTTT. This codes for CAISADGRNTGELFF.

The gene calls are TRBV15 and TRBJ2-5; 7 positions match TRBD1. The CDR3 is 17 amino acids. Per the germline V gene, CDR1 is LNHNV and CDR2 is YYDKDF (reference sequence). Trimming took 0 bases from V and 1 from J; bases not matched to a gene: 8. The CDR3 DNA follows: TGTGCCACCAGCAGAGACGGGGAAGGACAGGCCCAAGAGACCCAGTACTTC. Translated: CATSRDGEGQAQETQYF.

The rearrangement links TRBV13 to TRBJ2-5; D is unclear. The CDR3 spans 13 residues. Per germline, CDR1 PRHDT and CDR2 FYEKMQ (reference sequence). Deletions cut 4 bases from V and 4 bases from J, with 10 bases between. The DNA for the CDR3 is TGTGCCAGCAGCTCCCGGAACCGAGAGACCCAGTACTTC. It translates to CASSSRNRETQYF. Full variable domain (missing parts from reference TRBV13 and TRBJ2-5): AAGVIQSPRHLIKEKRETATLKCYPIPRHDTVYWYQQGPGQDPQFLISFYEKMQSDKGSIPDRFSAQQFSDYHSELNMSSLELGDSALYFCASSSRNRETQYFGPGTRLLVL.

This chain links TRBV5-1 with TRBJ1-2, with no clear D. Looked up from germline, CDR1 is SGHRS and CDR2 is YFSETQ. The CDR3 loop spans 15 amino acids. V gave up 4 bases and J gave up 7 bases, with 20 bases separating them. CDR3 sequence reads: CASSPSERSASGYTF. The CDR3, as DNA: TGCGCCAGCAGCCCTTCGGAGAGGTCAGCGTCTGGCTACACCTTC.

V is TRBV19 and J is TRBJ2-2; possibly TRBD2 for D (5 bases). V was clipped by 5 bases and J by 7 bases, with 11 bases between them. Germline V gives CDR1 LNHDA, CDR2 SQIVND (reference sequence). The length of the CDR3 is 13 residues. Here the CDR3 DNA reads TGTGCCAGTAGTCTAGGACTGAGCGGGGAGCTGTTTTTT. Its protein is CASSLGLSGELFF. Based on the CDR3 plus reference TRBV19 and TRBJ2-2, the full variable domain is DGGITQSPKYLFRKEGQNVTLSCEQNLNHDAMYWYRQDPGQGLRLIYYSQIVNDFQKGDIAEGYSVSREKKESFPLTVTSAQKNPTAFYLCASSLGLSGELFFGEGSRLTVL.

Of note for this clone: This may come from a read error, since a much larger clone is one base off. V usage is TRBV25-1 and J usage is TRBJ2-2; unclear D gene. The CDR3 extends over 11 amino acids. Between the trimmed V and J ends, which lost 5 bases and 3 bases, there was a span of 1 base. Germline V gene lookup returns CDR1 MGHDK and CDR2 SYGVNS. CDR3: CASSHTGELFF. CDR3 nucleotides: TGTGCCAGCAGTCACACCGGGGAGCTGTTTTTT.

The chain recombines TRBV13 with TRBJ2-1; unclear D gene. This CDR3 region has 11 residues. V lost 8 bases, J lost 1 base, and 3 bases lay in between. Germline CDR1 PRHDT, CDR2 FYEKMQ (reference sequence). The chain's CDR3 is CASGSYNEQFF. Here the CDR3 DNA reads TGTGCCAGCGGATCCTACAATGAGCAGTTCTTC.

The chain recombines TRBV5-6 with TRBJ1-1, with D tentatively TRBD1 (5 bases). CDR1 and CDR2 (germline): SGHDT, YYEEEE. The CDR3 covers 14 residues. V shed 4 bases and J shed 1 base, with 11 bases lying between them. The CDR3 reads CASSRGSENTEAFF. The CDR3 bases are TGTGCCAGCAGCCGGGGCTCAGAGAACACTGAAGCTTTCTTT.

This chain links TRBV27 with TRBJ2-1, with 11 nucleotides matching TRBD2. The CDR3 contains 16 residues. V gave up 11 bases and J gave up 2 bases; unmatched junction bases: 11. Germline CDR1 is MNHEY and CDR2 is SMNVEV (reference sequence). CDR3 in amino acids: CARRPGTSGTYNEQFF. The CDR3 bases are TGTGCCCGCCGTCCCGGGACTAGCGGAACCTACAATGAGCAGTTCTTC.

This clone was found once. The CDR3 protein is CAIAGGEGQETQYF. CDR3 nucleotide sequence: TGTGCCATAGCCGGCGGGGAGGGCCAAGAGACCCAGTACTTC. The chain joins TRBV28 to TRBJ2-5; 7 bases map to TRBD2. Germline V CDR1 and CDR2: MDHEN, SYDVKM. This CDR3 is built from 14 residues. V lost 10 bases, J lost 1 base, and 9 bases stayed unmatched.

This clone was recorded only once. The chain has TRBV28 and TRBJ1-1; D is perhaps TRBD1 (5 bases). CDR3 length: 17 residues. V was pared by 6 bases and J by 2 bases, with 22 bases between. The V gene's germline CDR1 is MDHEN and CDR2 SYDVKM. CDR3 in DNA: TGTGCCAGCAGCCGACCTGGAGATGGGGCCCTCAACACTGAAGCTTTCTTT. It translates to CASSRPGDGALNTEAFF.

This clone was recorded only once. Other nucleotide sequences in the sample specify the same CDR3. The rearrangement joins TRBV9 to TRBJ2-1, with D possibly being TRBD2 (6 bases). CDR3 length equals 13 residues. The germline gives CDR1 SGDLS, CDR2 YYNGEE. The V gene lost 2 bases and the J gene lost 7 bases, with 10 bases spanning the gap. CDR3 nucleotide sequence: TGTGCCAGCAGCGTCGGGGGACGAAATGAGCAGTTCTTC. It specifies CASSVGGRNEQFF.

The chain recombines TRBV7-8 with TRBJ2-1; 8 nucleotides align to TRBD2. This CDR3 has 16 residues. Germline values: CDR1 SGHVS, CDR2 FQNEAQ. V lost 11 bases and J lost 5; bases outside the gene matches: 17. The CDR3 spells CACRGIGLAGNNEQFF. DNA for the CDR3: TGTGCCTGCCGAGGGATCGGCCTAGCGGGCAACAATGAGCAGTTCTTC.

This clone has only a few counts. V is TRBV27 and J is TRBJ2-2; no definite D call. Germline CDR1 is MNHEY and CDR2 is SMNVEV (reference sequence). V was clipped by 3 bases and J by 8 bases, with 10 bases between them. CDR3 length: 13 amino acids. CDR3 nucleotide sequence: TGTGCCAGCAGTTTCACAACCTCTGGGGAGCTGTTTTTT. Protein: CASSFTTSGELFF.

The genes are TRBV6-5 and TRBJ2-7; 12 positions match TRBD2. Germline values: CDR1 MNHEY, CDR2 SVGAGI. The CDR3 sequence is 16 residues long. V dropped 0 bases and J dropped 3; count of bases not matched to a gene: 3. CDR3 residues: CASSYSRLAGDYEQYF. CDR3 nucleotides: TGTGCCAGCAGTTACTCCCGACTAGCGGGAGACTACGAGCAGTACTTC.

This clone was detected once. The chain is built from TRBV5-4 and TRBJ1-2, with TRBD1 identical over 8 bases. J lost 5 bases, V lost 1 base, and 10 bases had no gene match. Germline V gene lookup returns CDR1 SGHNT and CDR2 YYREEE (reference sequence). The CDR3 runs 16 residues. DNA for the CDR3: TGTGCCAGCAGCTTGCCAGGGGGCGACTTAATGTATGGCTACACCTTC. Translated: CASSLPGGDLMYGYTF. The whole variable domain, remainder taken from reference TRBV5-4 and TRBJ1-2, is ETGVTQSPTHLIKTRGQQVTLRCSSQSGHNTVSWYQQALGQGPQFIFQYYREEENGRGNFPPRFSGLQFPNYSSELNVNALELDDSALYLCASSLPGGDLMYGYTFGSGTRLTVV.

As DNA, the CDR3 is TGTGCCAGTAGGAAGTCACCACGGGCTTACGAGCAGTACTTC. Protein sequence: CASRKSPRAYEQYF. The genes are TRBV27 and TRBJ2-7; D not resolved. Germline CDR1 is MNHEY and CDR2 is SMNVEV (reference sequence). Trimming shortened V by 9 bases and J by 4 bases, and 19 bases separated the two germline ends. The CDR3 loop spans 14 amino acids.

The chain combines TRBV29-1 with TRBJ2-7, with 8 bases lining up with TRBD1. The CDR3 extends over 14 amino acids. V gave up 4 bases and J gave up 2 bases; unmatched junction bases: 7. Germline values: CDR1 SQVTM, CDR2 ANQGSEA. This chain's CDR3 is CSVGDRGRAYEQYF. The CDR3 nucleotides are TGCAGCGTTGGTGACAGGGGTAGAGCCTACGAGCAGTACTTC.

The CDR3 region is CAWGWGSFTGELFF. The CDR3 coding sequence is TGTGCCTGGGGGTGGGGCAGCTTCACCGGGGAGCTGTTTTTT. The J gene is TRBJ2-2, the V gene TRBV30; a weak D match, TRBD1 (5 bases). Germline V CDR1 and CDR2: GTSNPN, SVGIG (reference sequence). This CDR3 region has 14 residues. V was clipped by 5 bases and J by 4 bases, with 14 bases between them.

This chain uses TRBV9 with TRBJ2-2, with D maybe TRBD2 (5 bases). Germline V gene sequence: CDR1 SGDLS, CDR2 YYNGEE. V was pared by 0 bases and J by 4 bases, with 13 bases between. The CDR3 runs 16 residues. The chain's CDR3 is CASSVGRWPGTGELFF. The DNA of the CDR3 is TGTGCCAGCAGCGTAGGGAGGTGGCCGGGCACCGGGGAGCTGTTTTTT.

This clone was counted a few times. This chain uses TRBV4-1 with TRBJ1-5, with D unresolved. The CDR3 loop spans 14 amino acids. Per germline, CDR1 MGHRA and CDR2 YSYEKL. Trimming removed 1 base at V and 0 bases at J, with 4 bases between. The CDR3 nucleotides are TGCGCCAGCAGCCAAGTCCATAGCAATCAGCCCCAGCATTTT. Its translation: CASSQVHSNQPQHF.

This clone was seen a few times. The chain is built from TRBV27 and TRBJ1-5; D not certain. The germline V and J ends were trimmed by 10 bases and 2 bases, with 9 bases remaining between them. The CDR3 has 12 amino acids. CDR1 is MNHEY and CDR2 is SMNVEV in the germline V gene (reference sequence). CDR3 in amino acids: CATGRGNQPQHF. As DNA, the CDR3 is TGTGCCACAGGACGGGGCAATCAGCCCCAGCATTTT.

The chain uses TRBV11-2 and TRBJ2-5; D may be TRBD1 or TRBD2 (5 bases each). The J call is in doubt because the DNA end fits TRBJ2-7 better. Germline V gene data show CDR1 as SGHAT and CDR2 as FQNNGV. This CDR3 is built from 14 residues. CDR3 loop: CASSQGTASYEQYF. The CDR3 DNA follows: TGTGCCAGCAGCCAAGGGACGGCCTCCTACGAGCAGTACTTC.

This sequence joins TRBV7-3 and TRBJ1-1; D remains unclear. Trimming took off 2 bases at V and 3 bases at J, with 13 bases between the two ends. The CDR3 is 15 residues long. Germline-derived CDR1 and CDR2 are SGHTA and FQGTGA. The CDR3 is CASSLYGQMDTEAFF. The CDR3 DNA reads TGTGCCAGCAGCTTATACGGGCAAATGGACACTGAAGCTTTCTTT.

The chain has TRBV13 and TRBJ1-2, with D possibly matching TRBD1 (5 bases). Germline V gene data show CDR1 as PRHDT and CDR2 as FYEKMQ (reference sequence). V was clipped by 6 bases and J by 4 bases, with 6 bases between them. The CDR3 is 11 residues long. CDR3 in DNA: TGTGCCAGCAGGGGGGTCTATGGCTACACCTTC. Its translation: CASRGVYGYTF.